This T cell receptor beta chain was sequenced in a study of blood T cell repertoires in COVID-19. Study-wide background: PBMCs, B-cell-depleted T cells, or T cells provided the cDNA or gDNA that made up the material.

In the source study's methods: Reference gene primer amplification gave nucleated cell count estimates. Profiled with immunoSEQ multiplex PCR; TCRdb holds only in-frame clones, not every one. That table furnishes V, J and clone size, whereas the DNA furnished D and trimming. The sample lists around 130,000 clones, 75% to 90% seen once, with around 4.7% in the top ten. Per germline, CDR1 LNHDA and CDR2 SQIVND (reference sequence). V shed 4 bases and J shed 0 bases, with 13 bases lying between them. The CDR3 consists of 16 residues. The sequencing sample was made of peripheral blood. V gene TRBV19 combines with J gene TRBJ1-3, with unresolved D. The sequence was obtained from a human donor in a cohort sampled during active COVID-19. DNA of the CDR3: TGTGCCAGTAGTAGGGCTGCTGCCGACTCTGGAAACACCATATATTTT. Its protein is CASSRAAADSGNTIYF. The full variable domain, completed using reference TRBV19 and TRBJ1-3, is DGGITQSPKYLFRKEGQNVTLSCEQNLNHDAMYWYRQDPGQGLRLIYYSQIVNDFQKGDIAEGYSVSREKKESFPLTVTSAQKNPTAFYLCASSRAAADSGNTIYFGEGSWLTVV.